The T cell receptor beta chain under discussion was sequenced for a study of control samples from healthy donors and cancer patients. V was cut by 2 bases and J by 6 bases, with 9 bases left in between. CDR3 length: 14 residues. Per germline, CDR1 SGHRS and CDR2 YFSETQ. Sequencing was performed with immunoSEQ multiplex PCR; in TCRdb, only in-frame clones are kept and a portion is missing. The table lists approximately 170,000 clones, roughly 91% of them singletons. Sequencing was carried out using blood. The sequence was obtained from a woman in her twenties or thirties in good health. The rearrangement uses TRBV5-1 and TRBJ1-6; D is perhaps TRBD1 (6 bases). CDR3 residues: CASSFEGGNSPLHF. Written as DNA, the CDR3 is TGCGCCAGCAGCTTTGAGGGGGGTAATTCACCCCTCCACTTT.